Listed below are T cell receptor beta chains from one sample, sequenced in a study of blood T cell repertoires in COVID-19. The repertoire was sequenced with immunoSEQ multiplex PCR; TCRdb's copy has only in-frame clones and lacks some. The repertoire has about 190,000 clones, 80% to 90% of them found once; the top ten carry 13% to 15%. Sequenced sample: peripheral blood. Source of these receptors: a man aged 25 to 45 with active or convalescent COVID-19. Each CDR3 is given with its conserved first and last residue. The D gene is left open where the match is weak. The size entry is marked missing in some rows and otherwise reads once, few, many or a size class.

NA	TRBV27	TRBJ2-3	TRBD2	CASSSQAGGPHF	TGTGCCAGCAGTTCCCAAGCGGGGGGGCCTCATTTT
NA	TRBV25-1	TRBJ2-2	TRBD1	CASSESGQGAGELFF	TGTGCCAGCAGTGAATCGGGACAGGGGGCCGGGGAGCTGTTTTTT
NA	TRBV24-1	TRBJ2-2	TRBD1	CATSSAGTGVTGELFF	TGTGCCACCAGCTCGGCCGGGACAGGGGTCACCGGGGAGCTGTTTTTT
once	TRBV13	TRBJ2-2	TRBD2	CASSARTSGNGELFF	TGTGCCAGCAGCGCCAGGACTAGCGGGAACGGGGAGCTGTTTTTT
NA	TRBV25-1	TRBJ1-4	NA	CASSEYALRGERGEKLFF	TGTGCCAGCAGTGAATATGCGCTCAGGGGTGAACGGGGTGAAAAACTGTTTTTT
NA	TRBV11-2	TRBJ1-6	NA	CASSTGGGNSPLHF	TGTGCCAGCAGCACCGGGGGTGGGAATTCACCCCTCCACTTT
NA	TRBV28	TRBJ2-3	TRBD2	CASSLWSGGATDTQYF	TGTGCCAGCAGTTTATGGAGCGGGGGGGCCACAGATACGCAGTATTTT
once	TRBV27	TRBJ2-7	NA	CASSWSGDTYEQYF	TGTGCCAGCAGTTGGTCAGGGGATACCTACGAGCAGTACTTC
NA	TRBV9	TRBJ1-6	NA	CASNSGRTYNSPLHF	TGTGCCAGCAACTCGGGGAGGACGTATAATTCACCCCTCCACTTT
NA	TRBV7-2	TRBJ2-1	TRBD2	CASSPTSGRYHEQFF	TGTGCCAGCAGCCCCACCAGCGGGAGGTACCATGAGCAGTTCTTC
NA	TRBV10-3	TRBJ1-2	TRBD1	CAISEDRGEYGYTF	TGTGCCATCAGTGAGGACAGGGGGGAATATGGCTACACCTTC
NA	TRBV18	TRBJ1-3	NA	CASSLGEGNTIYF	TGTGCCAGCTCACTTGGAGAGGGAAACACCATATATTTT
NA	TRBV10-2	TRBJ2-3	NA	CASRPGTARGDTQYF	TGCGCCAGCAGGCCCGGGACCGCCAGGGGAGATACGCAGTATTTT
NA	TRBV6-5	TRBJ1-5	TRBD1	CASTAPGQHQPQHF	TGTGCCAGCACCGCCCCGGGACAGCATCAGCCCCAGCATTTT
NA	TRBV4-1	TRBJ2-3	NA	CASSQDPRATDTQYF	TGCGCCAGCAGCCAAGATCCCAGGGCAACAGATACGCAGTATTTT
once	TRBV6-6	TRBJ1-1	NA	CASSYAEVNTEAFF	TGTGCCAGCAGTTACGCCGAGGTTAACACTGAAGCTTTCTTT
NA	TRBV19	TRBJ1-6	NA	CASIDRGNSPLHF	TGTGCCAGTATCGACAGAGGCAATTCACCCCTCCACTTT
NA	TRBV7-2	TRBJ1-4	NA	CASSFSDSNEKLFF	TGTGCCAGCAGCTTCAGTGACTCTAATGAAAAACTGTTTTTT
NA	TRBV27	TRBJ1-1	NA	CASSLGQQNTEAFF	TGTGCCAGCAGTTTAGGGCAGCAGAACACTGAAGCTTTCTTT
NA	TRBV7-9	TRBJ1-1	NA	CASSLAGGEDYTEAFF	TGTGCCAGCAGCTTAGCTGGAGGGGAGGACTACACTGAAGCTTTCTTT
NA	TRBV5-1	TRBJ1-5	NA	CASSLGQDVDGPQHF	TGCGCCAGCAGCTTGGGACAGGACGTGGATGGGCCCCAGCATTTT
NA	TRBV6-5	TRBJ2-3	NA	CASSSSRGSTDTQYF	NA
NA	TRBV2	TRBJ2-5	NA	CASTERASSETQYF	TGTGCCAGCACCGAACGGGCTAGCTCGGAGACCCAGTACTTC
few	TRBV21-1	TRBJ2-7	NA	CASSKRGGLAYEQYF	TGTGCCAGCAGCAAAAGGGGGGGACTAGCTTACGAGCAGTACTTC
NA	TRBV28	TRBJ2-1	NA	CASGVADSYNEQFF	TGTGCCAGCGGTGTAGCGGACTCCTACAATGAGCAGTTCTTC
NA	TRBV5-1	TRBJ2-7	TRBD1	CASSRAGTGSYEQYF	TGCGCCAGCAGCCGAGCCGGGACAGGGTCTTACGAGCAGTACTTC
NA	TRBV9	TRBJ1-2	TRBD1	CASSRTGVTGYTF	TGTGCCAGCAGCCGGACAGGGGTCACTGGCTACACCTTC
NA	TRBV28	TRBJ2-3	TRBD2	CASSFGLAGGHSDTQYF	TGTGCCAGCAGTTTCGGACTAGCGGGGGGGCATTCGGATACGCAGTATTTT
NA	TRBV27	TRBJ1-5	TRBD1	CASSNDREANQPQHF	TGTGCCAGCAGCAATGACAGGGAAGCCAATCAGCCCCAGCATTTT
NA	TRBV10-3	TRBJ2-3	NA	CAISEPLDSADTQYF	TGTGCCATCAGTGAGCCTTTGGACAGCGCAGATACGCAGTATTTT
NA	TRBV6-6	TRBJ2-4	TRBD1	CASSLPRTGENIQYF	TGTGCCAGCAGTCTACCCCGGACAGGAGAGAACATTCAGTACTTC
NA	TRBV5-1	TRBJ1-4	NA	CASRGAPDEKLFF	TGCGCCAGCAGGGGGGCGCCGGATGAAAAACTGTTTTTT
NA	TRBV28	TRBJ1-5	TRBD1	CASSGGQGGTQPQHF	TGTGCCAGCAGCGGCGGACAGGGGGGAACTCAGCCCCAGCATTTT
once	TRBV14	TRBJ2-7	TRBD1	CASSQASTHRGVDAEQYF	TGTGCCAGCAGCCAAGCCTCCACTCACAGGGGTGTCGACGCCGAGCAGTACTTC
NA	TRBV14	TRBJ1-1	NA	CASSQERQYTEAFF	TGTGCCAGCAGCCAAGAACGCCAGTACACTGAAGCTTTCTTT
NA	TRBV4-1	TRBJ2-5	TRBD1	CASSQATTGGRETQYF	TGCGCCAGCAGCCAAGCAACGACAGGGGGTCGAGAGACCCAGTACTTC
NA	TRBV5-1	TRBJ1-3	NA	CASSLSAALGNTIYF	TGCGCCAGCAGCTTGAGCGCAGCTCTTGGAAACACCATATATTTT
NA	TRBV29-1	TRBJ2-7	NA	CSFHAGYEQYF	TGCAGCTTCCATGCAGGGTACGAGCAGTACTTC
NA	TRBV7-9	TRBJ2-5	TRBD1	CASSTRGSQETQYF	TGTGCCAGCAGCACCAGGGGGTCTCAAGAGACCCAGTACTTC
NA	TRBV7-3	TRBJ2-5	TRBD1	CASSLGAGGPGKETQYF	TGTGCCAGCAGCTTAGGTGCAGGGGGCCCAGGAAAAGAGACCCAGTACTTC
NA	TRBV15	TRBJ1-4	NA	CATSRERPRVTNEKLFF	TGTGCCACCAGCAGAGAACGTCCGAGGGTTACTAATGAAAAACTGTTTTTT
NA	TRBV10-3	TRBJ1-1	NA	CAIRAGEGRTEAFF	TGTGCCATCAGAGCGGGGGAGGGGAGGACTGAAGCTTTCTTT
NA	TRBV4-1	TRBJ2-3	NA	CASSQEAPRSTDTQYF	TGCGCCAGCAGCCAAGAGGCCCCGAGGAGCACAGATACGCAGTATTTT
NA	TRBV2	TRBJ1-1	TRBD1	CASSRQGMNTEAFF	TGTGCCAGCAGCCGACAGGGTATGAACACTGAAGCTTTCTTT
few	TRBV4-1	TRBJ1-5	NA	CASSLLGGGNQPQHF	TGCGCCAGCAGCTTATTAGGGGGGGGCAATCAGCCCCAGCATTTT
NA	TRBV4-3	TRBJ2-7	TRBD1	CASSHRQGAEQYF	TGCGCCAGCAGCCATCGACAGGGGGCCGAGCAGTACTTC
NA	TRBV15	TRBJ2-1	NA	CATSRELGKGAGGNEQFF	TGTGCCACCAGCAGAGAGTTGGGAAAAGGGGCAGGTGGAAATGAGCAGTTCTTC
NA	TRBV6-2/TRBV6-3	TRBJ1-4	NA	CASSWRRSDEKLFF	TGTGCCAGCAGTTGGAGGCGGTCGGATGAAAAACTGTTTTTT
NA	TRBV5-1	TRBJ2-3	NA	CASSRGAGGPDTQYF	TGCGCCAGCAGCCGTGGGGCTGGGGGCCCAGATACGCAGTATTTT
NA	TRBV18	TRBJ2-1	NA	CASSPAITDYEQFF	TGTGCCAGCTCACCCGCGATCACGGACTATGAGCAGTTCTTC
NA	TRBV24-1	TRBJ2-7	TRBD2	CATSEGLAGWDEQYF	TGTGCCACCAGTGAAGGACTAGCGGGGTGGGACGAGCAGTACTTC
NA	TRBV11-2	TRBJ2-1	NA	CASSLNAGSSYNEQFF	TGTGCCAGCAGCTTAAACGCCGGGAGCTCCTACAATGAGCAGTTCTTC
NA	TRBV7-6	TRBJ2-5	TRBD2	CASSPGTSGGARETQYF	TGTGCCAGCAGCCCGGGGACTAGCGGGGGGGCTCGGGAGACCCAGTACTTC
NA	TRBV4-3	TRBJ2-7	TRBD1	CASSQETRRTGGQTYEQYF	TGCGCCAGCAGCCAAGAGACTCGCCGGACAGGGGGCCAAACCTACGAGCAGTACTTC
few	TRBV24-1	TRBJ1-2	NA	CATSDAGRIYGYTF	TGTGCCACCAGTGATGCGGGACGGATCTATGGCTACACCTTC
NA	TRBV5-1	TRBJ2-3	TRBD2	CASSYGTSGGTDTQYF	TGCGCCAGCAGCTATGGGACTAGCGGGGGCACAGATACGCAGTATTTT
NA	TRBV30	TRBJ1-1	TRBD1	CAWSKEVQGAEAFF	TGTGCCTGGAGTAAGGAGGTACAGGGGGCTGAAGCTTTCTTT
few	TRBV24-1	TRBJ2-1	NA	CATSDFGSRGSYNEQFF	TGTGCCACCAGTGATTTTGGGAGCAGGGGCTCCTACAATGAGCAGTTCTTC